These 26 T cell receptor beta chains came from one sample sequenced in a study of T cells after yellow fever vaccination. TCRdb re-derived calls from the 5' RACE reads in MiXCR, one entry per CDR3 protein. The sample records around 350,000 distinct CDR3 sequences, around 6.5% being singletons. The sequencing here drew on PBMCs, taken 5 days after the yellow fever booster vaccination. These receptors all stem from a man in his thirties or forties who received the YFV17D yellow fever vaccine.

V usage is TRBV3-1 and J usage is TRBJ2-1; D gene ambiguous. Between the trimmed V and J ends, which lost 0 bases and 1 base, there was a span of 10 bases. The CDR3 runs 16 residues. CDR1 is LGHDT, CDR2 YNNKEL, per germline (reference sequence). CDR3 nucleotides: TGTGCCAGCAGCCAAGATGCTGGCGGTTCCTACAATGAGCAGTTCTTC. This codes for CASSQDAGGSYNEQFF.

The chain carries TRBV11-3 and TRBJ1-3, with D uncertain. The V and J ends lost 8 bases and 0 bases respectively, with 20 bases between them. The germline V gene encodes CDR1 SGHNT and CDR2 YENEEA. The CDR3 length is 17 residues. This CDR3 is CASRFLGCSGSGNTIYF. CDR3 coding DNA: TGTGCCAGCCGATTCCTAGGGTGTTCGGGCTCTGGAAACACCATATATTTT.

This clonotype was picked up many times. This chain joins TRBV7-8 and TRBJ2-5; D possibly corresponds to TRBD1 (5 bases). The V gene's germline CDR1 is SGHVS and CDR2 FQNEAQ. The ends were cut back, 5 bases at V and 4 bases at J, with 14 bases in the middle. The CDR3 covers 14 residues. CDR3 sequence (DNA): TGTGCCAGCAGCACAAATAGGGGTCGAGAGACCCAGTACTTC. This translates into CASSTNRGRETQYF. Combining the CDR3 with reference TRBV7-8 and TRBJ2-5 gives the whole variable domain GAGVSQSPRYKVAKRGQDVALRCDPISGHVSLFWYQQALGQGPEFLTYFQNEAQLDKSGLPSDRFFAERPEGSVSTLKIQRTQQEDSAVYLCASSTNRGRETQYFGPGTRLLVL.

J is TRBJ2-2 and V is TRBV4-3; weak D call: TRBD2 (7 bases). From germline, CDR1 is LGHNA and CDR2 YSLEER. V dropped 3 bases and J dropped 7 bases, with 15 bases sitting between them. The CDR3 is 15 residues long. Written as DNA, the CDR3 is TGCGCCAGCAGCCACCTAGCGGAGGGGGGCGGGGAGCTGTTTTTT. It translates to CASSHLAEGGGELFF.

This chain joins TRBV15 and TRBJ2-7; 7 nucleotides align to TRBD1. The CDR3 sequence is 13 residues long. Germline V gene lookup returns CDR1 LNHNV and CDR2 YYDKDF (reference sequence). The J segment lost 0 bases and the V segment lost 5 bases, leaving 1 base of the junction unmatched. Written as DNA, the CDR3 is TGTGCCACCAGCGGGGACAGCTCCTACGAGCAGTACTTC. As protein: CATSGDSSYEQYF.

This clonotype has a count of ten or more. V usage is TRBV29-1 and J usage is TRBJ2-1, with 7 bases lining up with TRBD2. V lost 5 bases and J lost 15; bases outside the gene matches: 7. The CDR3 covers 10 residues. CDR1 and CDR2 (germline): SQVTM, ANQGSEA. CDR3 residues: CSVPAGDTFF. CDR3 sequence (DNA): TGCAGCGTTCCGGCGGGAGATACGTTCTTC.

The chain carries TRBV5-1 and TRBJ2-7, with D hard to call. Germline V lookup: CDR1 SGHRS, CDR2 YFSETQ. The CDR3 runs 15 residues. Trimming stripped 1 base from V and 1 base from J, with 12 bases between. CDR3 sequence (DNA): TGCGCCAGCAGCTTGTACGCGAGATCTTCCTACGAGCAGTACTTC. Encoded protein: CASSLYARSSYEQYF.

This chain links TRBV6-6 with TRBJ2-7; D is ambiguous. The germline V and J ends were trimmed by 0 bases and 4 bases, with 7 bases remaining between them. The CDR3 loop spans 13 amino acids. The V gene's germline CDR1 is MNHNY and CDR2 SVGAGI (reference sequence). CDR3 nucleotides: TGTGCCAGCAGTTACTCCGGGCTATACGAGCAGTACTTC. This translates into CASSYSGLYEQYF.

The chain couples TRBV10-3 to TRBJ2-2; D is possibly TRBD1 or TRBD2 (5 bases each). Germline V gene lookup returns CDR1 ENHRY and CDR2 SYGVKD. This CDR3 region has 14 residues. V was cut by 0 bases and J by 8 bases, with 10 bases left in between. The CDR3 reads CAISESVGAGELFF. For the CDR3, the DNA is TGTGCCATCAGTGAGTCCGTCGGGGCAGGGGAGCTGTTTTTT.

This clonotype has at least ten counts. The rearrangement links TRBV29-1 to TRBJ2-7, with D perhaps TRBD2 (5 bases). In germline, CDR1 is SQVTM, CDR2 ANQGSEA. The ends were cut back, 0 bases at V and 2 bases at J, with 14 bases in the middle. This CDR3 spans 15 amino acids. CDR3 sequence (DNA): TGCAGCGTTGAAGATCTTCAGGAAGCGGCCTACGAGCAGTACTTC. It translates to CSVEDLQEAAYEQYF.

The table lists this clonotype with a few counts. Written as DNA, the CDR3 is TGTGCCAGCAGCTTCGGACCAAGACTAGCGGGTATCGGACAGAACACCGGGGAGCTGTTTTTT. Amino acid sequence: CASSFGPRLAGIGQNTGELFF. This sequence joins TRBV7-6 and TRBJ2-2, with 10 bases matching TRBD2. Germline CDR1 reads SGHVS; CDR2 reads FNYEAQ. CDR3 length: 21 residues. Trimming at V came to 3 bases and at J to 1 base, leaving 17 bases not matched to a gene.

This clonotype was recorded at least ten times. The chain recombines TRBV3-1 with TRBJ2-3; possibly TRBD2 for D (5 bases). The V end lost 4 bases, the J end lost 6 bases, and 17 bases lay between the germline ends. The CDR3 is made up of 15 amino acids. The germline gives CDR1 LGHDT, CDR2 YNNKEL (reference sequence). The CDR3, as DNA: TGTGCCAGCAGCCGCGGGTCCTATGAAAGGGATACGCAGTATTTT. It encodes CASSRGSYERDTQYF.

Only a few counts were recorded for this clonotype. V is TRBV10-1 and J is TRBJ2-3; tentatively, D is TRBD1 (5 bases). The CDR3 contains 15 residues. Germline-derived CDR1 and CDR2 are WNHNN and SYGVQD (reference sequence). Between the trimmed V and J ends, which lost 0 bases and 4 bases, there was a span of 11 bases. The CDR3 DNA follows: TGCGCCAGCAGTGAGTCGGGAAGGGGCTCAGATACGCAGTATTTT. Translating gives CASSESGRGSDTQYF.

This chain uses TRBV4-3 with TRBJ2-5, with D hard to call. This CDR3 is built from 13 residues. V dropped 1 base and J dropped 5 bases, with 8 bases sitting between them. Germline values: CDR1 LGHNA, CDR2 YSLEER. This CDR3 reads CASSQVRSETQYF. The CDR3 nucleotides read TGCGCCAGCAGCCAAGTACGGTCGGAGACCCAGTACTTC.

The chain joins TRBV11-3 to TRBJ2-1, with 15 positions matching TRBD2. Germline CDR1 SGHNT, CDR2 YENEEA. Trimming took 5 bases from V and 9 from J; bases not matched to a gene: 11. The CDR3 runs 17 residues. Here the CDR3 DNA reads TGTGCCAGCAGCCTCTCCTGGGGACTAGCGGGAGGCAGTGAGCAGTTCTTC. It is translated as CASSLSWGLAGGSEQFF.

This clonotype has ten or more counts. J is TRBJ2-1 and V is TRBV12-3 or TRBV12-4, with D possibly TRBD2 on 5 matching bases. The CDR3 has 15 amino acids. The V and J ends lost 8 bases and 2 bases respectively, with 16 bases between them. The chain's CDR3 is CASRLTGFPYNEQFF. The CDR3 nucleotides are TGTGCCAGCCGACTAACCGGGTTTCCCTACAATGAGCAGTTCTTC.

This clonotype was detected many times. The chain uses TRBV3-1 and TRBJ2-3; a weak D match, TRBD2 (6 bases). The CDR3 runs to 18 residues. CDR1 and CDR2 (germline): LGHDT, YNNKEL (reference sequence). Trimming pared 5 bases from V and 0 bases from J, leaving 21 bases between. CDR3: CASSEGLQYLTSTDTQYF. CDR3 in DNA: TGTGCCAGCAGCGAAGGACTACAGTACTTGACGAGCACAGATACGCAGTATTTT.

This clonotype was detected only a few times. This rearrangement joins TRBV7-6 to TRBJ2-1, with 11 bases identical to TRBD2. This CDR3 contains 16 residues. V trimming: 4 bases; J trimming: 7 bases; junction bases outside the gene matches: 9. CDR1 SGHVS and CDR2 FNYEAQ come from the germline V gene. CDR3: CASSWFSGRANNEQFF. The CDR3 DNA reads TGTGCCAGCAGCTGGTTTAGCGGGAGGGCCAATAATGAGCAGTTCTTC. The entire variable domain, with the rest obtained from reference TRBV7-6 and TRBJ2-1, is as follows: GAGVSQSPRYKVTKRGQDVALRCDPISGHVSLYWYRQALGQGPEFLTYFNYEAQQDKSGLPNDRFSAERPEGSISTLTIQRTEQRDSAMYRCASSWFSGRANNEQFFGPGTRLTVL.

This clonotype was seen only a few times. This chain connects TRBV5-4 to TRBJ2-5, with TRBD2 identical over 10 bases. Losses at the gene ends were 1 base for V and 2 bases for J; bases not matched to a gene: 2. The CDR3 has 15 amino acids. Germline values: CDR1 SGHNT, CDR2 YYREEE (reference sequence). The CDR3 region is CASSLLAGAQETQYF. CDR3 sequence (DNA): TGTGCCAGCAGCTTGCTAGCGGGAGCTCAAGAGACCCAGTACTTC.

This clonotype was observed many times. The rearrangement uses TRBV11-2 and TRBJ1-2, with D uncertain. With 1 base removed from V and 0 bases from J, the gap between germline ends came to 6 bases. This CDR3 contains 14 residues. The germline V gene encodes CDR1 SGHAT and CDR2 FQNNGV. In nucleotides, the CDR3 is TGTGCCAGCAGCTTAGGAGCCACTAACTATGGCTACACCTTC. It encodes CASSLGATNYGYTF.

This clonotype was seen ten or more times. The rearrangement joins TRBV12-3 or TRBV12-4 to TRBJ2-7; no reliable D call. With 1 base removed from V and 9 bases from J, the gap between germline ends came to 10 bases. The CDR3 length is 12 residues. CDR3 loop: CASSLETRGQYF. The DNA of the CDR3 is TGTGCCAGCAGTTTAGAGACCCGCGGGCAGTACTTC.

This clonotype has just one count. This chain uses TRBV5-6 with TRBJ2-7; maybe TRBD1 (6 bases). Germline V gives CDR1 SGHDT, CDR2 YYEEEE. The CDR3 covers 17 residues. The V end was cut by 1 base, the J end by 4 bases, with 21 bases between. The CDR3 region is CASSLFFRRQGKYEQYF. The DNA of the CDR3 is TGTGCCAGCAGCTTGTTTTTTAGACGGCAGGGGAAATACGAGCAGTACTTC.

The table lists this clonotype with many counts. The chain has TRBV10-3 and TRBJ1-1; no reliable D call. V dropped 6 bases and J dropped 1 base, with 9 bases sitting between them. The germline V gene encodes CDR1 ENHRY and CDR2 SYGVKD. The CDR3 contains 13 residues. The CDR3 bases are TGTGCCATCAGGACGGAGGGGAACACTGAAGCTTTCTTT. Amino acid sequence: CAIRTEGNTEAFF.

The chain employs TRBV20-1 and TRBJ2-2; TRBD1 agrees at 9 bases. Germline V gene lookup returns CDR1 DFQATT and CDR2 SNEGSKA (reference sequence). V lost 5 bases and J lost 1; bases outside the gene matches: 2. This CDR3 has 14 amino acids. The CDR3 region has the DNA TGCAGTGCTCCGGGACAGGGGAACACCGGGGAGCTGTTTTTT. Amino acid sequence: CSAPGQGNTGELFF.

Many counts were recorded for this clonotype. This chain links TRBV11-2 with TRBJ2-5; 7 bases agree with TRBD1. Germline V CDR1 and CDR2: SGHAT, FQNNGV. The junction had 3 bases not matched to a gene; V was cut back by 7 bases and J by 1 base. This CDR3 is built from 13 residues. The CDR3 region is CASTGTAQETQYF. DNA for the CDR3: TGTGCCAGCACCGGGACAGCCCAAGAGACCCAGTACTTC.

V gene TRBV29-1 combines with J gene TRBJ1-2, with a possible D match to TRBD1 (5 bases). Germline assignment: CDR1 SQVTM and CDR2 ANQGSEA. The CDR3 is made up of 13 amino acids. V lost 0 bases and J 3 bases, leaving 8 bases between the germline ends. The CDR3 spells CSVEDPGHYGYTF. As DNA, the CDR3 is TGCAGCGTTGAAGATCCGGGGCACTATGGCTACACCTTC.